This is a list of T cell receptor beta chains from one sample in a study of T cell responses to AZD1222 COVID-19 vaccine. The table came from immunoSEQ multiplex PCR; TCRdb's copy has only in-frame clones and leaves some out. The table records over 55,000 clones, roughly four fifths of them present only once. Sequenced material: peripheral blood, taken 28 days after the second AZD1222 dose. The receptor set was obtained from an adult who received the AZD1222 COVID-19 vaccine. The CDR3 runs from the conserved cysteine through the conserved F or W. Fields, in order: V gene, D gene, CDR3 length, J gene, clone size, CDR3 DNA, CDR3 protein. The D gene is left open where the match is weak. The listing skips clone size in some rows; elsewhere it reads once, few, many or a size class.

>TRBV7-9|.|13|TRBJ2-1|.
TGTGCCAGCAGCCTCTATTCCGTGAATGAGCAGTTCTTC
CASSLYSVNEQFF
>TRBV7-9|.|11|TRBJ1-5|.
TGTGCCAGCAGCTCGATGGGACCCCAGCATTTT
CASSSMGPQHF
>TRBV11-2|.|15|TRBJ1-6|.
TGTGCCAGCAGCGCAGCGGGGGGTATTAATTCACCCCTCCACTTT
CASSAAGGINSPLHF
>TRBV4-1|.|17|TRBJ1-1|.
TGCGCCAGCCAAAGGGTGGGGAGGAGTTTTTGGGTCACTGAAGCTTTCTTT
CASQRVGRSFWVTEAFF
>TRBV7-8|TRBD1|16|TRBJ1-1|once
TGTGCCAGCAGCTTAAGTAACAGGGGGCGCCGCACTGAAGCTTTCTTT
CASSLSNRGRRTEAFF
>TRBV29-1|.|14|TRBJ1-1|.
TGCAGCGCCGGAAACAGAGCCACAGACGCTGAAGCTTTCTTT
CSAGNRATDAEAFF
>TRBV3-1/TRBV3-2|TRBD2|14|TRBJ2-3|.
TGTGCCAGCAGCCGCGCTAGCGGGGTAGATACGCAGTATTTT
CASSRASGVDTQYF
>TRBV6-4|.|13|TRBJ1-1|.
TGTGCCAGCAGTGACCAGGTTTGGGCTGAAGCTTTCTTT
CASSDQVWAEAFF
>TRBV2|TRBD1|14|TRBJ1-5|once
TGTGCCACGGCCAGGGGGTCGGGCAATCAGCCCCAGCATTTT
CATARGSGNQPQHF
>TRBV2|.|14|TRBJ1-1|.
TGTGCCAGCAGTGCCAGGGCGCGAAACACTGAAGCTTTCTTT
CASSARARNTEAFF
>TRBV5-1|.|16|TRBJ2-2|.
TGCGCCAGCAGCTTGGTCCCAGGGGATGACACCGGGGAGCTGTTTTTT
CASSLVPGDDTGELFF
>TRBV2|TRBD1|14|TRBJ1-1|.
TGTGCCAGCAGAGAGACAGGGTGGGGTACTGAAGCTTTCTTT
CASRETGWGTEAFF
>TRBV19|.|16|TRBJ1-3|.
TGTGCCAGCCGCTTTGATGGGGAGGGACTTCGGAACACCATATATTTT
CASRFDGEGLRNTIYF
>TRBV18|TRBD2|16|TRBJ2-3|few
TGTGCCAGCTCACCATGGTCTAGCGGGGGGGCAGATACGCAGTATTTT
CASSPWSSGGADTQYF
>TRBV6-2/TRBV6-3|.|16|TRBJ1-5|.
TGTGCCAGCAGTTACAACCCGCTATATAGCAATCAGCCCCAGCATTTT
CASSYNPLYSNQPQHF
>TRBV6-4|.|17|TRBJ1-5|.
TGTGCCAGCCGGCGACCGAGGGGGAACGGGAACGATCAGCCCCAGCATTTT
CASRRPRGNGNDQPQHF
>TRBV19|.|13|TRBJ2-2|.
TGTGCCAGTAGATCCCGTGGTACCGGGGAGCTGTTTTTT
CASRSRGTGELFF
>TRBV5-1|TRBD1|14|TRBJ2-7|.
TGCGCCAGCAGCTTGGCCCAGGGGGCGGGGGAGCAGTACTTC
CASSLAQGAGEQYF
>TRBV20-1|.|10|TRBJ1-4|.
TGCAGTGGAACAACTGAAAAACTGTTTTTT
CSGTTEKLFF
>TRBV5-1|TRBD1|15|TRBJ2-7|few
TGCGCCAGCAGCTTGGCTCCGGGACAGGGATCCGAGCAGTACTTC
CASSLAPGQGSEQYF
>TRBV19|.|13|TRBJ2-2|.
TGTGCCAGTACCTCACAGGGTGGCGGGGAGCTGTTTTTT
CASTSQGGGELFF
>TRBV5-1|TRBD2|14|TRBJ2-1|.
TGCGCCAGCAGCGGGACTAGCGGGGGGTTGGGGCAGTTCTTC
CASSGTSGGLGQFF
>TRBV15|.|14|TRBJ2-7|.
TGTGCCACCAGCATCCGAGCGAGCTCCTACGAGCAGTACTTC
CATSIRASSYEQYF
>TRBV6-6|.|16|TRBJ1-1|many
TGTGCCAGCAGTTATGACCGCCCCGAGAGTAACACTGAAGCTTTCTTT
CASSYDRPESNTEAFF
>TRBV5-1|.|12|TRBJ2-1|.
TGCGCCAGCAGCTTGGGGACTTATGAGCAGTTCTTC
CASSLGTYEQFF
>TRBV7-8|.|15|TRBJ1-6|.
TGTGCCAGCAGCCTGGGTTGGGCAGGACGCGCACCCCTCCACTTT
CASSLGWAGRAPLHF
>TRBV20-1|.|13|TRBJ1-1|.
TGCAGTGCTAGTTGGGGAGGGGACACTGAAGCTTTCTTT
CSASWGGDTEAFF
>TRBV27|.|15|TRBJ1-2|.
TGTGCCAGCAGTTTATCTGGTTGGGGGGCGCGGGGCTACACCTTC
CASSLSGWGARGYTF
>TRBV18|TRBD2|15|TRBJ2-1|.
TGTGCCAGCTCACCAGAGACTAGCGGTTTCAATGAGCAGTTCTTC
CASSPETSGFNEQFF
>TRBV6-4|.|11|TRBJ1-1|once
TGTGCCAGCAGGGAGGGACGGGAAGCTTTCTTT
CASREGREAFF
>TRBV3-1/TRBV3-2|.|13|TRBJ1-2|.
TGTGCCAGCAGCCAAGATCGAGGGCTCGGCTACACCTTC
CASSQDRGLGYTF
>TRBV28|.|12|TRBJ2-7|.
TGTGCCAGCAGTCCCCAACCCTACGAGCAGTACTTC
CASSPQPYEQYF
>TRBV4-1|.|16|TRBJ2-5|.
TGCGCCAGCAGCCAAAAGGGGCATGGGGGGCTGGAGACCCAGTACTTC
CASSQKGHGGLETQYF
>TRBV29-1|.|10|TRBJ2-7|.
TGCAGCGTTGGACGGGGTGAGCAGTACTTC
CSVGRGEQYF
>TRBV10-2|TRBD2|14|TRBJ2-1|.
TGCGCCAGCAGCCGCGGACTAGCGACAAATGAGCAGTTCTTC
CASSRGLATNEQFF
>TRBV7-8|.|13|TRBJ2-3|.
TGTGCCAGCAGCTTAGATTTAGCAGATACGCAGTATTTT
CASSLDLADTQYF
>TRBV15|.|14|TRBJ2-1|.
TGTGCCACCAGCAGCGGGCTCCCCTACAATGAGCAGTTCTTC
CATSSGLPYNEQFF
>TRBV29-1|.|14|TRBJ2-7|.
TGCAGCGTTGAGATTGAGGGGGGCAACTACGAGCAGTACTTC
CSVEIEGGNYEQYF
>TRBV7-2|.|17|TRBJ1-6|.
TGTGCCAGCAGCTTAGCGGCAGAAAGTGGTTATAATTCACCCCTCCACTTT
CASSLAAESGYNSPLHF
>TRBV6-2/TRBV6-3|.|14|TRBJ2-3|.
TGTGCCAGCAGCTGGACACTAGGAACAGATACGCAGTATTTT
CASSWTLGTDTQYF
>TRBV2|.|12|TRBJ2-5|.
TGTGCCAGCACTTCAACCAGGGTAACCCAGTACTTC
CASTSTRVTQYF
>TRBV19|.|14|TRBJ1-2|few
TGTGCCAGTACCGGACAGAGAGCTAACTATGGCTACACCTTC
CASTGQRANYGYTF
>TRBV10-3|TRBD1|16|TRBJ1-2|.
TGTGCCATCAGTGAAGGACAGGACTATGGGATCTATGGCTACACCTTC
CAISEGQDYGIYGYTF